This T cell receptor (beta chain) was identified during a study of blood T cell repertoires in COVID-19. Deletions cut 3 bases from V and 11 bases from J, with 12 bases between. This CDR3 is 11 amino acids long. The germline CDR1 and CDR2 sequences are DFQATT and SNEGSKA (reference sequence). Using immunoSEQ multiplex PCR, the repertoire was profiled, and TCRdb retains in-frame clones only, with some absent. The sample has roughly 100,000 clones, 80% seen once. Sample: peripheral blood. This clonotype was sampled from an elderly woman with active or convalescent COVID-19. The chain has TRBV20-1 and TRBJ2-3; D possibly corresponds to TRBD2 (5 bases). CDR3 nucleotide sequence: TGCAGTGCTAGCTTACTAGATGGGCAGTATTTT. It codes for CSASLLDGQYF.